What follows is one T cell receptor (beta chain) and its context. The record originates from a study of tumor T cells in aggressive B-cell lymphoma. The junction had 17 bases not matched to a gene; V was cut back by 0 bases and J by 1 base. There are 20 residues in the CDR3. CDR1 and CDR2 (germline): SGHVS, FNYEAQ. Sequenced by immunoSEQ multiplex PCR; TCRdb stores in-frame clones only, minus some. In the table there are fewer than 2,500 clones, approximately 90% of which are singletons. The chain is built from TRBV7-6 and TRBJ1-1; TRBD1 matches at 7 bases. Sequenced sample: tumor tissue. The sequence came from an adult with diffuse large B cell lymphoma. Here the CDR3 DNA reads TGTGCCAGCAGCTTAGCCGTTAACTACGGGACAGTTCGCGAGAACACTGAAGCTTTCTTT. It encodes CASSLAVNYGTVRENTEAFF. Complete variable domain (other parts from reference TRBV7-6 and TRBJ1-1): GAGVSQSPRYKVTKRGQDVALRCDPISGHVSLYWYRQALGQGPEFLTYFNYEAQQDKSGLPNDRFSAERPEGSISTLTIQRTEQRDSAMYRCASSLAVNYGTVRENTEAFFGQGTRLTVV.